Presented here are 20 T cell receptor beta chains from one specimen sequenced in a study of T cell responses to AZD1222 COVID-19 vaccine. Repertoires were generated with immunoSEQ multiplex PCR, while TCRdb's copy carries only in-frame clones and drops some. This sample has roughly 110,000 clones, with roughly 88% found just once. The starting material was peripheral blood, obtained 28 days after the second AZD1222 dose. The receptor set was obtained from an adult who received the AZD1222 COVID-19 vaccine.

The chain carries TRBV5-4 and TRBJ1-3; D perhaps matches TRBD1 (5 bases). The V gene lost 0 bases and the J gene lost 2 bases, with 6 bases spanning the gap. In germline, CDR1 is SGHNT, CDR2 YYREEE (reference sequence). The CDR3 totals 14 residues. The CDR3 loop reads CASSLAGTGNTIYF. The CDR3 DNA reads TGTGCCAGCAGCTTGGCAGGGACTGGAAACACCATATATTTT.

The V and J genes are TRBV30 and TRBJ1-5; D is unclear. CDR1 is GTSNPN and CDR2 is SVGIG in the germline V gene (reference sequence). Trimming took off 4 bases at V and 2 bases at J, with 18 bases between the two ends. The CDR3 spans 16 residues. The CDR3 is CAWTPSTVRGNQPQHF. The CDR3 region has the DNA TGTGCCTGGACCCCTTCCACGGTTAGGGGCAATCAGCCCCAGCATTTT.

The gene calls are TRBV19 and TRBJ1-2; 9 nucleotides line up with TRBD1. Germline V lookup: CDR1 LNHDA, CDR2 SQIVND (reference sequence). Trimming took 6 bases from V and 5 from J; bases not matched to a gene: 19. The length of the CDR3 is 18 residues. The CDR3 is CASRKPRTTGGSVYGYTF. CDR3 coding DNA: TGTGCCAGTAGGAAACCACGGACGACAGGGGGATCGGTTTATGGCTACACCTTC.

DNA for the CDR3: TGTGCCAGCAGCTTCTCCGTATACGAGCAGTACTTC. It yields the protein CASSFSVYEQYF. The J gene is TRBJ2-7, the V gene TRBV5-8, with D unclear. Germline CDR1 reads SGHTS; CDR2 reads YDEGEE. CDR3 length: 12 residues. Trimming removed 2 bases from V and 4 bases from J, with 7 bases in between.

CDR3 nucleotides: TGTGCCAGCAGCCGAAGCTCCTACAATGAGCAGTTCTTC. Protein sequence: CASSRSSYNEQFF. J is TRBJ2-1 and V is TRBV6-4; D not certain. The germline V gene encodes CDR1 MRHNA and CDR2 SNTAGT. CDR3 length: 13 residues. The V gene lost 6 bases and the J gene lost 0 bases, with 6 bases spanning the gap.

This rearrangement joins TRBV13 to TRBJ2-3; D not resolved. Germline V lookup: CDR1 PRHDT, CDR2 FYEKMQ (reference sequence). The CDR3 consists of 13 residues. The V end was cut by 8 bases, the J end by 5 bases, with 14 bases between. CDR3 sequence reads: CASGRTGVDTQYF. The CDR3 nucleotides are TGTGCCAGCGGTCGGACCGGCGTAGATACGCAGTATTTT.

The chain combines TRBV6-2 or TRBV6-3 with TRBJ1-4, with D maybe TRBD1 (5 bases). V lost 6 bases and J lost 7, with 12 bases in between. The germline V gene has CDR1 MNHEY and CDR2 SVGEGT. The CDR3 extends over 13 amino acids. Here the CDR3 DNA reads TGTGCCAGCAGCACCGGGACCCTTGAAAAACTGTTTTTT. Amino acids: CASSTGTLEKLFF.

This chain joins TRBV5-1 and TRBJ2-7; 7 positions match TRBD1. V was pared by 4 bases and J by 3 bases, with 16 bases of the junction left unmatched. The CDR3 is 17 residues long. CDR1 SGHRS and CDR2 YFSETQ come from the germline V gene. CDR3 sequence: CASSITLQGSGNYEQYF. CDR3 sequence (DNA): TGCGCCAGCAGCATAACTCTACAGGGGTCAGGGAACTACGAGCAGTACTTC.

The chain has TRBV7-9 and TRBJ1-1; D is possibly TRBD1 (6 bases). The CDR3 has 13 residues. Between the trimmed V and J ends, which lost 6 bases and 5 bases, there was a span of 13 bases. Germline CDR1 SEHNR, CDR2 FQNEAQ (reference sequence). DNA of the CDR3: TGTGCCAGCAGTTCGCAGGGGAGAACTGAAGCTTTCTTT. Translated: CASSSQGRTEAFF.

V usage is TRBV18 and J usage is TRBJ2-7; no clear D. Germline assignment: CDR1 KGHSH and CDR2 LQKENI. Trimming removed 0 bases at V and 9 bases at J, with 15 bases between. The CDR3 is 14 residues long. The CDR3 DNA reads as TGTGCCAGCTCACCACCGAAACGACTCGGCGGGCAGTACTTC. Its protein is CASSPPKRLGGQYF.

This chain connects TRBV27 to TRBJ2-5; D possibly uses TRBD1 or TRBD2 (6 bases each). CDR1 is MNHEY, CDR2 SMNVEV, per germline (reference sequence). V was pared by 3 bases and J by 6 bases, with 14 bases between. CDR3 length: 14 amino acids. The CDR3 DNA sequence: TGTGCCAGCAGTTTGGGTAGAGGGGGGAAGACCCAGTACTTC. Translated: CASSLGRGGKTQYF.

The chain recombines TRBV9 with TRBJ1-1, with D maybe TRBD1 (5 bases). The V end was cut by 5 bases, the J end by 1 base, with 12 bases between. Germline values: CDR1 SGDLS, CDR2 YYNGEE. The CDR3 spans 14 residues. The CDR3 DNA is TGTGCCAGCAGTTCGGGGGGAACGAACACTGAAGCTTTCTTT. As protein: CASSSGGTNTEAFF.

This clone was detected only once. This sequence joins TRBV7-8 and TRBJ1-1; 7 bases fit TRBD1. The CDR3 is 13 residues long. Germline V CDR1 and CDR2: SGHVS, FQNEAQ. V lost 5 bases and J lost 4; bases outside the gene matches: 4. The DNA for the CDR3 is TGTGCCAGCAGCGTGACAGGGTCCACTGAAGCTTTCTTT. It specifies CASSVTGSTEAFF.

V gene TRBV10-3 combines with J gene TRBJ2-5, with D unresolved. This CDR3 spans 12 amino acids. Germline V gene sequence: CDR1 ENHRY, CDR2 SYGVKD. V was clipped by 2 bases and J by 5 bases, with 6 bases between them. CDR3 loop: CAISEPPETQYF. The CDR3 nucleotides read TGTGCCATCAGTGAGCCCCCGGAGACCCAGTACTTC.

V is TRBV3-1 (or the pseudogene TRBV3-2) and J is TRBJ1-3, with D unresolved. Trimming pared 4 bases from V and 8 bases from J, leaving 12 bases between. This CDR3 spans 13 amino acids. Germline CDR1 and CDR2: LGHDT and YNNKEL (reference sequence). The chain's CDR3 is CASSRRGGDTIYF. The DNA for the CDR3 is TGTGCCAGCAGCCGCAGAGGCGGGGACACCATATATTTT.

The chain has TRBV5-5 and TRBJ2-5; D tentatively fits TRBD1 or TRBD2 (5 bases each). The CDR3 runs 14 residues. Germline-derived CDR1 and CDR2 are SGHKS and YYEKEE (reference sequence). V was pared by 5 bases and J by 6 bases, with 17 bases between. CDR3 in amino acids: CASSRDGSLQTQYF. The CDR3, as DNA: TGTGCCAGCAGTCGGGACGGAAGCTTGCAGACCCAGTACTTC.

The DNA for the CDR3 is TGTGCCAGCAGTGACCGGAAGGGCTTGAACACTGAAGCTTTCTTT. Protein sequence: CASSDRKGLNTEAFF. V is TRBV6-1 and J is TRBJ1-1; D unresolved. This CDR3 region has 15 residues. Trimming took 3 bases from V and 0 from J, leaving 11 bases between them. Germline V lookup: CDR1 MNHNS, CDR2 SASEGT.

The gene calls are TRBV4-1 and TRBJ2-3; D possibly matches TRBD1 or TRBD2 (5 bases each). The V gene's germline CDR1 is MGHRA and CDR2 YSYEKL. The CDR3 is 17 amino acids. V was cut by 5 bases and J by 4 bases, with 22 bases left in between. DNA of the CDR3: TGCGCCAGCAGCATGTCAGGCGGTGGGGGTCGGGCAGATACGCAGTATTTT. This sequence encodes CASSMSGGGGRADTQYF.

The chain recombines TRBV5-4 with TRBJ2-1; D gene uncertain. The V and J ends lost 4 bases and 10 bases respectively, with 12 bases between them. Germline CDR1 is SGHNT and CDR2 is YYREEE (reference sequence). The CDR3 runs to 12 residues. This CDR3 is CASSPPIGEQFF. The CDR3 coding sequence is TGTGCCAGCAGCCCACCCATAGGGGAGCAGTTCTTC.

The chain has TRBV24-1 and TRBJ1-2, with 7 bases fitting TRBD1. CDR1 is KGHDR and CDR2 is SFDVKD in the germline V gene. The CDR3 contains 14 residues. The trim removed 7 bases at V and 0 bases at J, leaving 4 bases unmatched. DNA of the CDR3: TGTGCCACCAGGGGGACAGACGCTAACTATGGCTACACCTTC. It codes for CATRGTDANYGYTF.